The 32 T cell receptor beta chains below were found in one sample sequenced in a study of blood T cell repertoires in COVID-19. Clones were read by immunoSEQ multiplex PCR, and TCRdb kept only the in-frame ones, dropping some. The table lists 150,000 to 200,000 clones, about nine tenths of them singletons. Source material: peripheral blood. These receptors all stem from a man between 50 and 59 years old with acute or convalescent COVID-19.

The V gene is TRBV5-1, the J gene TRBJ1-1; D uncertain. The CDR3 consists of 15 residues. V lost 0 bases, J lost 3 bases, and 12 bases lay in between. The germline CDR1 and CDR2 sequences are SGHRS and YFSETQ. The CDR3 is CASSLAEGGYTEAFF. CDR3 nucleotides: TGCGCCAGCAGCTTGGCCGAGGGCGGGTACACTGAAGCTTTCTTT.

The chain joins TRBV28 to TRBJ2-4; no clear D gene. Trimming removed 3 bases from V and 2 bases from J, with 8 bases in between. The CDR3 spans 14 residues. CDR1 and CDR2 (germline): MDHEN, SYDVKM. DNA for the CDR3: TGTGCCAGCAGTTTCCGAGCTACCAAAAACATTCAGTACTTC. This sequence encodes CASSFRATKNIQYF.

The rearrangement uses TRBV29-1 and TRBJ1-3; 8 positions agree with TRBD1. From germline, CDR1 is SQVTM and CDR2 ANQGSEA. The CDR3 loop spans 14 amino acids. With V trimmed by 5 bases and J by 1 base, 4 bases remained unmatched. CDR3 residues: CSVSGTGSGNTIYF. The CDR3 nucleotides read TGCAGCGTTTCCGGGACAGGTTCTGGAAACACCATATATTTT.

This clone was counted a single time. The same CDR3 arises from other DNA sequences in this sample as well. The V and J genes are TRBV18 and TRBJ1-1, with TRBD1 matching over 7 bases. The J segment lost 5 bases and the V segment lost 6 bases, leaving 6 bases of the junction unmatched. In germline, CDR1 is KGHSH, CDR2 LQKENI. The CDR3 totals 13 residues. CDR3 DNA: TGTGCCAGCTCGCCCACAGGGGAAACTGAAGCTTTCTTT. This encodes CASSPTGETEAFF.

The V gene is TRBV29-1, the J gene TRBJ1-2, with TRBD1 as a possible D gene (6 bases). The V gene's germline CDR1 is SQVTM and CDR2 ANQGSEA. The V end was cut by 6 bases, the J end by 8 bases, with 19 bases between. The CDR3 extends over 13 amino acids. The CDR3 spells CSVGSQGMGGYTF. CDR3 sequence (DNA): TGCAGCGTCGGCTCCCAGGGGATGGGGGGCTACACCTTC.

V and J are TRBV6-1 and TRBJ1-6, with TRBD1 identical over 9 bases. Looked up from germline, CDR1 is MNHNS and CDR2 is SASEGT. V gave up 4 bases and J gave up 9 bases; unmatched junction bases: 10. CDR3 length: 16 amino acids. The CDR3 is CASSVNPGTGSSPLHF. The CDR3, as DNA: TGTGCCAGCAGTGTCAACCCCGGGACAGGGAGTTCACCCCTCCACTTT.

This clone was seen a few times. The CDR3 nucleotides read TGTGCCAGCAGTCCCTATCTGGACAGGGTGGTCACCGGGGAGCTGTTTTTT. Encoded protein: CASSPYLDRVVTGELFF. The rearrangement links TRBV6-2 or TRBV6-3 to TRBJ2-2, with 8 bases identical to TRBD1. Looked up from germline, CDR1 is MNHEY and CDR2 is SVGEGT. Trimming cost V 5 bases and J 4 bases; bases outside gene matches: 12. The CDR3 loop spans 17 amino acids.

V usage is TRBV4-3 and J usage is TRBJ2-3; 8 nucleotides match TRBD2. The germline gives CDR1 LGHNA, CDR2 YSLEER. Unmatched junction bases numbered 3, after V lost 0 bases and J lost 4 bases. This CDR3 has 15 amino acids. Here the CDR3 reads CASSQDLTSADTQYF. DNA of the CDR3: TGCGCCAGCAGCCAAGATTTGACTAGCGCAGATACGCAGTATTTT.

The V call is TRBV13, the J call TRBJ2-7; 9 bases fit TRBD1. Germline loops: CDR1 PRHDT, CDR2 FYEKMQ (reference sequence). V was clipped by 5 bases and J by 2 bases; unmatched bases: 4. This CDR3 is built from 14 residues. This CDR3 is CASSPRQGAYEQYF. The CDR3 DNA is TGTGCCAGCAGCCCTCGACAGGGGGCCTACGAGCAGTACTTC.

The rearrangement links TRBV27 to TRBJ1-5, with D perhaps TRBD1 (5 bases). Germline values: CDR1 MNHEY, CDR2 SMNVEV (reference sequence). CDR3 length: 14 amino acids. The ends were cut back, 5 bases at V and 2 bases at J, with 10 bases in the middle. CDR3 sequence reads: CASSGTWGNQPQHF. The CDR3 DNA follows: TGTGCCAGCAGTGGGACTTGGGGCAATCAGCCCCAGCATTTT.

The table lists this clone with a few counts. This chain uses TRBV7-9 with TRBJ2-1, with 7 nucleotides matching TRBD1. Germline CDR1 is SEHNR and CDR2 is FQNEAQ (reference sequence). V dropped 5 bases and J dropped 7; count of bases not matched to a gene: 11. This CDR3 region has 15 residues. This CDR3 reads CASSPPGTAGNEQFF. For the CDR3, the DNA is TGTGCCAGCAGCCCTCCAGGGACAGCTGGGAATGAGCAGTTCTTC.

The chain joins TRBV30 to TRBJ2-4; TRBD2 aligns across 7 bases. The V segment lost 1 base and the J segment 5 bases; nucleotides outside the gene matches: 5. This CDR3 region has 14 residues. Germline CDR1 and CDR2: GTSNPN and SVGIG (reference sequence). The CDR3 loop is CAWSGGGHENIQYF. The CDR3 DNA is TGTGCCTGGAGTGGGGGAGGGCACGAAAACATTCAGTACTTC.

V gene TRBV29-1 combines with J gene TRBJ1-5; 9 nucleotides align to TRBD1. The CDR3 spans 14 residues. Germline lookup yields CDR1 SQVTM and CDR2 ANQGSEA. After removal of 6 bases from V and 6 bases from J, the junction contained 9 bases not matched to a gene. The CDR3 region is CSVQTGTGSQPQHF. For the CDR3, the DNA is TGCAGCGTCCAAACCGGGACAGGGAGTCAGCCCCAGCATTTT. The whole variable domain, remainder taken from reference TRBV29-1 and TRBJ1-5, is SAVISQKPSRDICQRGTSLTIQCQVDSQVTMMFWYRQQPGQSLTLIATANQGSEATYESGFVIDKFPISRPNLTFSTLTVSNMSPEDSSIYLCSVQTGTGSQPQHFGDGTRLSIL.

CDR3 nucleotide sequence: TGCAGTGCTCAGTTGCAGGAGACCCAGTACTTC. The encoded protein is CSAQLQETQYF. The chain joins TRBV20-1 to TRBJ2-5; D is unclear. CDR1 and CDR2 (germline): DFQATT, SNEGSKA (reference sequence). This CDR3 is 11 amino acids long. Trimming left V 5 bases short and J 5 bases short, with 9 bases between.

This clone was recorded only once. CDR3: CSAPTAYEQYV. The CDR3 DNA sequence: TGCAGTGCTCCGACAGCCTACGAGCAGTACGTC. This chain links TRBV20-1 with TRBJ2-7; the D gene is possibly TRBD1 (5 bases). The CDR3 runs 11 residues. Germline assignment: CDR1 DFQATT and CDR2 SNEGSKA (reference sequence). V dropped 5 bases and J dropped 2 bases, with 7 bases sitting between them.

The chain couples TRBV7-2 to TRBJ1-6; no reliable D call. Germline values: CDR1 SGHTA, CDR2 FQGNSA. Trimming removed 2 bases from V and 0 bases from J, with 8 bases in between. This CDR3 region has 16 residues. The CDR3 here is CASSLRRSSYNSPLHF. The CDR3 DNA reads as TGTGCCAGCAGCTTAAGGCGGAGCTCCTATAATTCACCCCTCCACTTT.

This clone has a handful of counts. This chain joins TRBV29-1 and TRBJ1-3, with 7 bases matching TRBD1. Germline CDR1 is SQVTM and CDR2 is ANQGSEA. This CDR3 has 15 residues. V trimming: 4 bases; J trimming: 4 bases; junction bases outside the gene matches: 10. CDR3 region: CSVALQGVSGNTIYF. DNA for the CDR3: TGCAGCGTTGCTCTCCAGGGGGTATCGGGAAACACCATATATTTT.

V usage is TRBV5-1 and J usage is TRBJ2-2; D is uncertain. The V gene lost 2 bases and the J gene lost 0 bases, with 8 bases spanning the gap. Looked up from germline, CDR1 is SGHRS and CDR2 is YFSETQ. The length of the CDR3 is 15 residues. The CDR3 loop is CASSLDTPNTGELFF. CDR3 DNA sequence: TGCGCCAGCAGCTTAGATACTCCGAACACCGGGGAGCTGTTTTTT.

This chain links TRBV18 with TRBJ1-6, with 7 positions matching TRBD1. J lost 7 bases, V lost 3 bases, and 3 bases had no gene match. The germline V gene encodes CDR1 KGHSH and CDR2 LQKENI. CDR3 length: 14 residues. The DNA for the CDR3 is TGTGCCAGCTCACCCGACAGGGTCAATTCACCCCTCCACTTT. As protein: CASSPDRVNSPLHF. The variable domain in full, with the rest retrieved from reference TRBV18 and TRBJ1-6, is NAGVMQNPRHLVRRRGQEARLRCSPMKGHSHVYWYRQLPEEGLKFMVYLQKENIIDESGMPKERFSAEFPKEGPSILRIQQVVRGDSAAYFCASSPDRVNSPLHFGNGTRLTVT.

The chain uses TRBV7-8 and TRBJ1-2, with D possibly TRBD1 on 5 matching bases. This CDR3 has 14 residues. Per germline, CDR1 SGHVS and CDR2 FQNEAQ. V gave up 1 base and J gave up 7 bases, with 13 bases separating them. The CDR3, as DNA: TGTGCCAGCAGCTTAGGGTCAGGGTCGCGTGGCTACACCTTC. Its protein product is CASSLGSGSRGYTF.

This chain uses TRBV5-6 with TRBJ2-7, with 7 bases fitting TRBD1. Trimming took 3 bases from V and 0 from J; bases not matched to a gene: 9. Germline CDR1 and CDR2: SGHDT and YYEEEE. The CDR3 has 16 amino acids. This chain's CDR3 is CASSSPDRSYSYEQYV. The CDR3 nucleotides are TGTGCCAGCAGCTCCCCGGACAGGTCCTACTCCTACGAGCAGTACGTC.

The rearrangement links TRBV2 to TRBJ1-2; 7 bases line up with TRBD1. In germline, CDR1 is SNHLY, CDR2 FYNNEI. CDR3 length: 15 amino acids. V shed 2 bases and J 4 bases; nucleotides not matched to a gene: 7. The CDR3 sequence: CASSERGQLFYGYTF. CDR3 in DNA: TGTGCCAGCAGTGAAAGGGGACAGCTGTTCTATGGCTACACCTTC.

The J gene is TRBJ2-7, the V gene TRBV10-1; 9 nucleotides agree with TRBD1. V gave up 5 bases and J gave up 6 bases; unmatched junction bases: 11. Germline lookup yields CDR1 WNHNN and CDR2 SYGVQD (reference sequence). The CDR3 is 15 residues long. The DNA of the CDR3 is TGCGCCAGCAGTAAACAGACAGGGGGAATCGGCGAGCAGTACGTC. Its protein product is CASSKQTGGIGEQYV.

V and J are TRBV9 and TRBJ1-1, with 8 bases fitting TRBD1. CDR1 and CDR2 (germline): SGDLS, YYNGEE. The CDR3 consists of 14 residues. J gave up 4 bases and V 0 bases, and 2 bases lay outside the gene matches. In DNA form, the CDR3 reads TGTGCCAGCAGCGTAGTCGACAGGGGCACTGAAGCTTTCTTT. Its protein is CASSVVDRGTEAFF.

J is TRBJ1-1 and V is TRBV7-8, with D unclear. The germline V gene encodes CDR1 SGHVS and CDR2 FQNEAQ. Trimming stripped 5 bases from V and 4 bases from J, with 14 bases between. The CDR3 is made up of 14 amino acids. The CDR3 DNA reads TGTGCCAGCAGCCGTATGGGAGGTGTCACTGAAGCTTTCTTT. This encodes CASSRMGGVTEAFF.

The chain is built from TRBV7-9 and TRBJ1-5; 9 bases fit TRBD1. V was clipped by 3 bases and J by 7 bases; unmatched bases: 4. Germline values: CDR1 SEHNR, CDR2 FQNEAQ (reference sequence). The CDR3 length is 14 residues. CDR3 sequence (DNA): TGTGCCAGCAGCTTCGACAGGGGGAACCAGCCCCAGCATTTT. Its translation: CASSFDRGNQPQHF.

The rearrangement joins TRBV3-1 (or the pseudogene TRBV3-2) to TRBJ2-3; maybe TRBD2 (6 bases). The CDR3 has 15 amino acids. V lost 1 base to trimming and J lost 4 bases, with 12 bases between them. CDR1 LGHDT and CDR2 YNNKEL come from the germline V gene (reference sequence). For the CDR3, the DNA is TGTGCCAGCAGCCAAGCGGGAGTTTGGGCAGATACGCAGTATTTT. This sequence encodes CASSQAGVWADTQYF.

CDR3 bases: TGTGCCAGCAGTTCACCCGAGGGTCAGCCCCAGCATTTT. It is translated as CASSSPEGQPQHF. The chain combines TRBV28 with TRBJ1-5, with D uncertain. The CDR3 is made up of 13 amino acids. From germline, CDR1 is MDHEN and CDR2 SYDVKM. V was trimmed by 4 bases and J by 6 bases, leaving 10 bases between them.

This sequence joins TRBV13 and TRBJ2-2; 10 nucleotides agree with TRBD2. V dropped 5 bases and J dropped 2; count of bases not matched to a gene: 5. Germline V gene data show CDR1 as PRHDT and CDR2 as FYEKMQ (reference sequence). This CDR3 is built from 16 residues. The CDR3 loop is CASSPGLAVNTGELFF. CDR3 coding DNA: TGTGCCAGCAGCCCAGGACTAGCGGTAAACACCGGGGAGCTGTTTTTT.

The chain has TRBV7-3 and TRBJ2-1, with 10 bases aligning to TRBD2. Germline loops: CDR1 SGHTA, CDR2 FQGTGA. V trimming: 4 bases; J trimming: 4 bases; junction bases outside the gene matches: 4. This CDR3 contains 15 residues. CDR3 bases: TGTGCCAGCAGCTCGCCTAGCGGGAGTTACAATGAGCAGTTCTTC. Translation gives CASSSPSGSYNEQFF.

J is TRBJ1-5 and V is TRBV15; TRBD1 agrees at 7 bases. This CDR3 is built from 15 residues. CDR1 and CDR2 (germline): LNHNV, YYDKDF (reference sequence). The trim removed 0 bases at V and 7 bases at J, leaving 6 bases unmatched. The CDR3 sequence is CATSRDPTGWQPQHF. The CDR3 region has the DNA TGTGCCACCAGCAGAGATCCGACAGGGTGGCAGCCCCAGCATTTT.

CDR3 region: CASSSGQGADTQYF. In DNA, the CDR3 is TGTGCCAGCAGCTCGGGACAGGGAGCAGATACGCAGTATTTT. V gene TRBV9 combines with J gene TRBJ2-3; 9 nucleotides align to TRBD1. The germline V gene encodes CDR1 SGDLS and CDR2 YYNGEE. After removal of 4 bases from V and 4 bases from J, the junction contained 4 bases not matched to a gene. The CDR3 extends over 14 amino acids.